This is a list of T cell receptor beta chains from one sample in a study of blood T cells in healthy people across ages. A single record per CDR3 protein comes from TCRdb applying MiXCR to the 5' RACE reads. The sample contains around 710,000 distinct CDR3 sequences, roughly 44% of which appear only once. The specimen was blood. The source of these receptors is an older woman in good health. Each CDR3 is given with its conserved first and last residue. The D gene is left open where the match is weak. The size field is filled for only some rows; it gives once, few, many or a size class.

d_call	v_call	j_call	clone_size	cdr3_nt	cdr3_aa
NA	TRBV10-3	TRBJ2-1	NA	TGTGCCATCAGTGTTGACCCCCGAGCCCCCAATGAGCAGTTCTTC	CAISVDPRAPNEQFF
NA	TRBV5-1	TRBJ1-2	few	TGCGCCAGCAGCCTCGGGGAATACACGGATGGCTACACCTTC	CASSLGEYTDGYTF
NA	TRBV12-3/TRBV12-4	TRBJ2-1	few	TGTGCCAGCAGTACCCGGACCGGTGAGCAGTTCTTC	CASSTRTGEQFF
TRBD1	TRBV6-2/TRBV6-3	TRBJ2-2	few	TGTGCCAGCAGTTACCCTCGGACAGGGAGGACCGGGGAGCTGTTTTTT	CASSYPRTGRTGELFF
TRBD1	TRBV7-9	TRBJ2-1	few	TGTGCCATCAACCCCGGGACAGGGGATTCGTACAATGAGCAGTTCTTC	CAINPGTGDSYNEQFF
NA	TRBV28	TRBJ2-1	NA	TGTGCCAGCAGTTTCGCTAGCATAGACAATGAGCAGTTCTTC	CASSFASIDNEQFF
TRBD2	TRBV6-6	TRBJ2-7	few	TGTGCCAGCAGTTACGGGGCGGGGGACGAGCAGTACTTC	CASSYGAGDEQYF
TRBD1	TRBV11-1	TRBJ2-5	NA	TGTGCCAGCAGCTCAGCGGACAGGAGCCAAGAGACCCAGTACTTC	CASSSADRSQETQYF
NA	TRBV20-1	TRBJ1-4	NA	TGCAGTGCTAGCGCGAGGCCCCAGCGCGGGGAAAAACTGTTTTTT	CSASARPQRGEKLFF
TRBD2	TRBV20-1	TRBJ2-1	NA	TGCAGTGCTAGGTCGGTAGCGGGAGGTCTTGAGCAGTTCTTC	CSARSVAGGLEQFF
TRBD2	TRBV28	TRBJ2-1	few	TGTGCCAGCAGTTCTCTCCGACTAGCGGGAGGCCACGTATCCTACAATGAGCAGTTCTTC	CASSSLRLAGGHVSYNEQFF
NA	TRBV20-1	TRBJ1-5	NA	TGCAGTGCTGCAAGCAATCAGCCCCAGCATTTT	CSAASNQPQHF
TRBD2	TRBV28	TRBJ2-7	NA	TGTGCCAGCAATCCCAGCGGGAGTGATGATGAGCAGTACTTC	CASNPSGSDDEQYF
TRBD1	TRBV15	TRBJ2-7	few	TGTGCCACCAGCAGAGTGGGACAGGGGTTGTACGAGCAGTACTTC	CATSRVGQGLYEQYF
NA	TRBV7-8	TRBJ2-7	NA	TGTGCCAGCAGCTTAACGCAGGTTACCTACGAGCAGTACTTC	CASSLTQVTYEQYF
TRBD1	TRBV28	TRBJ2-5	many	TGTGCCAGCAGCAGACAGGGAGTAGAGACCCAGTACTTC	CASSRQGVETQYF
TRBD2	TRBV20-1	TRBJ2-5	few	TGCAGTGCCCCGACTAGCGGGGGGGCGGAGACCCAGTACTTC	CSAPTSGGAETQYF
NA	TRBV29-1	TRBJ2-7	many	TGCAGCGTGTCACAGGGCAGCGAGCAGTACTTC	CSVSQGSEQYF
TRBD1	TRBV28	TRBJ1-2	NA	TGTGCCAGCAGTCCTGGGACAGGTCGGAACTATGGCTACACCTTC	CASSPGTGRNYGYTF
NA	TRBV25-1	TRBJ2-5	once	TGTGCCAGCAGTGACCCCAGGGGGGTTTGGGAGACCCAGTACTTC	CASSDPRGVWETQYF
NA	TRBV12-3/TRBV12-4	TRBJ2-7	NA	TGTGCCAGCAGTTTACGGGGGGCCCCCGACGAGCAGTACTTC	CASSLRGAPDEQYF
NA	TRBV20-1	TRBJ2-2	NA	TGCAGTGCTAGCGACCCAAACACCGGGGAGCTGTTTTTT	CSASDPNTGELFF
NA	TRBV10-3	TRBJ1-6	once	TGTGCCATCAGTGGGTCAGGTGCAGCGGCACCCCTCCACTTT	CAISGSGAAAPLHF
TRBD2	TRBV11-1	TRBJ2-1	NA	TGTGCCAGCACCCACAAGCCGGGACTAGCGGGAGGTGAGCAGTTCTTC	CASTHKPGLAGGEQFF
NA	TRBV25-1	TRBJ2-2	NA	TGTGCCAGCAGTGAAGCCAACCCCGGGGAGCTGTTTTTT	CASSEANPGELFF